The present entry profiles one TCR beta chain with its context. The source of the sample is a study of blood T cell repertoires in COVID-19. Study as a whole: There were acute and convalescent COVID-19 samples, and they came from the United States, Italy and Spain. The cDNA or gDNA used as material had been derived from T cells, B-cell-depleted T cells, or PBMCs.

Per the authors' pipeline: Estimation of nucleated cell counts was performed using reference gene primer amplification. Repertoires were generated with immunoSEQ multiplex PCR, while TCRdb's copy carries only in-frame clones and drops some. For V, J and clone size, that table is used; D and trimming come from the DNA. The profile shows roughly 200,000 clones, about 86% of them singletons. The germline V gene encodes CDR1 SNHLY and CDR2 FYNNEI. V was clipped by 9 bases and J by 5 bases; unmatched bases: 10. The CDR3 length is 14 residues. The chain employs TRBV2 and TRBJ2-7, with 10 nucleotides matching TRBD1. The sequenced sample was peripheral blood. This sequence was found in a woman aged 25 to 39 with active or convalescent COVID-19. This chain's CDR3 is CASSRDRGAHEQYF. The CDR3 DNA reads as TGTGCCAGTAGCCGGGACAGGGGAGCACACGAGCAGTACTTC. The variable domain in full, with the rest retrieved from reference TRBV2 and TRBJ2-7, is EPEVTQTPSHQVTQMGQEVILRCVPISNHLYFYWYRQILGQKVEFLVSFYNNEISEKSEIFDDQFSVERPDGSNFTLKIRSTKLEDSAMYFCASSRDRGAHEQYFGPGTRLTVT.